Below, 29 T cell receptor beta chains from the same sample are listed, as sequenced in a study of blood T cell repertoires in COVID-19. Clones were sequenced by immunoSEQ multiplex PCR, and TCRdb holds only the in-frame ones, with some missing. The sample lists roughly 150,000 clones, around 90% seen once, with about 5.6% in the top ten. Sequenced sample: peripheral blood. The receptors originated from a human donor in a cohort sampled during active COVID-19.

The genes are TRBV5-1 and TRBJ1-3; weak D call: TRBD1 (5 bases). With 1 base removed from V and 4 bases from J, the gap between germline ends came to 12 bases. The CDR3 runs to 15 residues. CDR1 and CDR2 from the germline V gene are SGHRS and YFSETQ. The CDR3 spells CASSLNVGAGNTIYF. The CDR3 DNA reads TGCGCCAGCAGCTTGAACGTTGGGGCGGGAAACACCATATATTTT.

This sequence joins TRBV2 and TRBJ2-1; 10 nucleotides match TRBD1. The CDR3 contains 11 residues. V shed 6 bases and J 15 bases; nucleotides not matched to a gene: 5. Per the germline V gene, CDR1 is SNHLY and CDR2 is FYNNEI. CDR3 sequence reads: CASSYGQGGFF. In DNA form, the CDR3 reads TGTGCCAGCAGCTACGGACAGGGGGGGTTCTTC. Drawing the rest from reference TRBV2 and TRBJ2-1, the complete variable domain is EPEVTQTPSHQVTQMGQEVILRCVPISNHLYFYWYRQILGQKVEFLVSFYNNEISEKSEIFDDQFSVERPDGSNFTLKIRSTKLEDSAMYFCASSYGQGGFFGPGTRLTVL.

V and J are TRBV19 and TRBJ2-1; TRBD2 matches 9 bases. This CDR3 has 17 amino acids. Per germline, CDR1 LNHDA and CDR2 SQIVND (reference sequence). V lost 6 bases to trimming and J lost 12 bases; unmatched junction nucleotides: 21. CDR3 nucleotide sequence: TGTGCCAGTAGCGACGAAGGGCTAGCGGGACGGTGGGGGGGGCAGTTCTTC. It translates to CASSDEGLAGRWGGQFF.

The chain employs TRBV30 and TRBJ2-3; TRBD2 might be the D (6 bases). Deletions cut 7 bases from V and 0 bases from J, with 14 bases between. This CDR3 has 14 amino acids. In germline, CDR1 is GTSNPN, CDR2 SVGIG (reference sequence). CDR3 residues: CASTRRESTDTQYF. The CDR3 nucleotides read TGTGCCTCCACACGGAGGGAGAGCACAGATACGCAGTATTTT.

V is TRBV5-1 and J is TRBJ2-2; tentatively, D is TRBD2 (5 bases). The CDR3 spans 14 residues. CDR1 is SGHRS and CDR2 is YFSETQ in the germline V gene. Trimming took off 0 bases at V and 6 bases at J, with 9 bases between the two ends. The DNA of the CDR3 is TGCGCCAGCAGCTTGGCCGAGGGCCCCGGGGAGCTGTTTTTT. It codes for CASSLAEGPGELFF.

This chain uses TRBV27 with TRBJ1-6, with 8 bases fitting TRBD1. The CDR3 runs to 15 residues. V shed 8 bases and J 9 bases; nucleotides not matched to a gene: 12. Germline loops: CDR1 MNHEY, CDR2 SMNVEV (reference sequence). In DNA, the CDR3 is TGTGCCAGCGAGGCCTCGGGGACAGGAGGTTCACCCCTCCACTTT. It translates to CASEASGTGGSPLHF.

The gene calls are TRBV18 and TRBJ1-4; 7 positions agree with TRBD1. The V and J ends lost 1 base and 5 bases, in that order; junction bases with no gene match: 13. The CDR3 sequence is 18 residues long. Looked up from germline, CDR1 is KGHSH and CDR2 is LQKENI. CDR3 coding DNA: TGTGCCAGCTCACCACGAGGGACAGCGCTGGCGGTAAATGAAAAACTGTTTTTT. Its translation is CASSPRGTALAVNEKLFF. Complete variable domain (other parts from reference TRBV18 and TRBJ1-4): NAGVMQNPRHLVRRRGQEARLRCSPMKGHSHVYWYRQLPEEGLKFMVYLQKENIIDESGMPKERFSAEFPKEGPSILRIQQVVRGDSAAYFCASSPRGTALAVNEKLFFGSGTQLSVL.

This clone showed up just a few times. The chain recombines TRBV4-2 with TRBJ1-6; 8 nucleotides align to TRBD1. Germline V gene sequence: CDR1 LGHNA, CDR2 YNFKEQ. The CDR3 sequence is 16 residues long. V gave up 3 bases and J gave up 6 bases; unmatched junction bases: 7. For the CDR3, the DNA is TGTGCCAGCAGCCATGAACCGGGACAGGTTAATTCACCCCTCCACTTT. This gives the protein CASSHEPGQVNSPLHF.

The CDR3 loop is CASSAGQGAKTQYF. The DNA of the CDR3 is TGTGCCAGTAGTGCGGGACAGGGGGCGAAGACCCAGTACTTC. The rearrangement joins TRBV19 to TRBJ2-5; TRBD1 matches 12 bases. This CDR3 has 14 amino acids. V trimming: 5 bases; J trimming: 6 bases; junction bases outside the gene matches: 4. CDR1 and CDR2 from the germline V gene are LNHDA and SQIVND (reference sequence).

This chain joins TRBV7-9 and TRBJ2-3; D gene ambiguous. The germline V gene has CDR1 SEHNR and CDR2 FQNEAQ (reference sequence). This CDR3 has 16 amino acids. The germline V and J ends were trimmed by 4 bases and 0 bases, with 14 bases remaining between them. The CDR3 spells CASSSALVPSTDTQYF. DNA of the CDR3: TGTGCCAGCAGCTCCGCTCTAGTACCAAGCACAGATACGCAGTATTTT.

Details on this clone: The sample carries other DNA sequences with the same CDR3. The chain uses TRBV4-1 and TRBJ1-1; tentative D call: TRBD1 (6 bases). CDR3 size: 13 residues. V lost 1 base and J lost 3, with 6 bases in between. Germline-derived CDR1 and CDR2 are MGHRA and YSYEKL. For the CDR3, the DNA is TGCGCCAGCAGCCAAGCAGGGGACACTGAAGCTTTCTTT. It yields the protein CASSQAGDTEAFF.

The rearrangement joins TRBV19 to TRBJ2-5, with 7 positions matching TRBD2. The CDR3 is made up of 15 amino acids. Looked up from germline, CDR1 is LNHDA and CDR2 is SQIVND (reference sequence). Losses at the gene ends were 4 bases for V and 3 bases for J; bases not matched to a gene: 8. The CDR3 spells CASSTMAGVEETQYF. The CDR3, as DNA: TGTGCCAGTAGTACCATGGCGGGGGTGGAAGAGACCCAGTACTTC.

The V and J genes are TRBV19 and TRBJ1-1, with unresolved D. CDR1 LNHDA and CDR2 SQIVND come from the germline V gene (reference sequence). V lost 5 bases and J lost 4, with 8 bases in between. The CDR3 contains 12 residues. CDR3 coding DNA: TGTGCCAGTAGTCTGGCGGGCACTGAAGCTTTCTTT. Protein sequence: CASSLAGTEAFF.

The chain has TRBV6-5 and TRBJ1-1; D unresolved. V gave up 6 bases and J gave up 0 bases, with 11 bases separating them. The CDR3 has 14 amino acids. Germline CDR1 MNHEY, CDR2 SVGAGI. CDR3 sequence: CASRDRLLNTEAFF. In DNA, the CDR3 is TGTGCCAGCAGGGATAGACTGTTGAACACTGAAGCTTTCTTT.

V gene TRBV27 combines with J gene TRBJ2-7, with 14 bases that match TRBD2. CDR3 size: 15 residues. Germline CDR1 MNHEY, CDR2 SMNVEV (reference sequence). The V and J ends lost 6 bases and 3 bases, in that order; junction bases with no gene match: 4. The CDR3 protein is CASRPGLAGVYEQYF. CDR3 bases: TGTGCCAGCAGGCCGGGACTAGCGGGAGTCTACGAGCAGTACTTC.

The genes are TRBV27 and TRBJ2-7; 7 bases align to TRBD1. V was pared by 6 bases and J by 4 bases, with 12 bases of the junction left unmatched. Germline V gene data show CDR1 as MNHEY and CDR2 as SMNVEV (reference sequence). The CDR3 is made up of 15 amino acids. The chain's CDR3 is CASRLGWDRFYEQYF. The CDR3 DNA reads as TGTGCCAGCAGGTTAGGATGGGACAGATTTTACGAGCAGTACTTC.

This chain connects TRBV10-3 to TRBJ2-7, with D perhaps matching TRBD1 (5 bases). V lost 0 bases and J 1 base, leaving 25 bases between the germline ends. Germline lookup yields CDR1 ENHRY and CDR2 SYGVKD. This CDR3 is built from 20 residues. The CDR3 protein is CAISESGLGQGELLSYEQYF. CDR3 in DNA: TGTGCCATCAGTGAGTCGGGGCTAGGGCAGGGCGAACTCTTGTCCTACGAGCAGTACTTC.

V gene TRBV28 combines with J gene TRBJ2-1; 10 positions match TRBD2. This CDR3 has 15 residues. The V and J ends lost 3 bases and 3 bases, in that order; junction bases with no gene match: 2. Germline lookup yields CDR1 MDHEN and CDR2 SYDVKM. CDR3 residues: CASSFLAGDYNEQFF. CDR3 bases: TGTGCCAGCAGTTTTCTAGCGGGAGACTACAATGAGCAGTTCTTC.

V usage is TRBV7-8 and J usage is TRBJ2-7, with a possible D match to TRBD2 (5 bases). The CDR3 sequence is 15 residues long. Trimming pared 1 base from V and 3 bases from J, leaving 13 bases between. In germline, CDR1 is SGHVS, CDR2 FQNEAQ. The DNA of the CDR3 is TGTGCCAGCAGCTTAGGGAGGTTAGCTCGCTACGAGCAGTACTTC. This gives the protein CASSLGRLARYEQYF.

This chain joins TRBV5-1 and TRBJ2-7; 7 nucleotides agree with TRBD1. The germline V gene encodes CDR1 SGHRS and CDR2 YFSETQ. Trimming cost V 4 bases and J 3 bases; bases outside gene matches: 7. The CDR3 is made up of 14 amino acids. The DNA of the CDR3 is TGCGCCAGCAGCGCAGGGACAGCGGTCTACGAGCAGTACTTC. Encoded protein: CASSAGTAVYEQYF.

V gene TRBV5-1 combines with J gene TRBJ2-5, with 7 bases matching TRBD2. The CDR3 spans 16 residues. Per the germline V gene, CDR1 is SGHRS and CDR2 is YFSETQ. V dropped 5 bases and J dropped 2; count of bases not matched to a gene: 12. The CDR3 sequence is CASSSTRGGTQETQYF. The CDR3 bases are TGCGCCAGCAGTTCTACTCGCGGGGGAACTCAAGAGACCCAGTACTTC.

The chain has TRBV30 and TRBJ2-3; D possibly corresponds to TRBD1 (6 bases). This CDR3 has 15 residues. V gave up 1 base and J gave up 2 bases, with 13 bases separating them. CDR1 is GTSNPN and CDR2 is SVGIG in the germline V gene (reference sequence). The CDR3 coding sequence is TGTGCCTGGAGTGGTATTAACAGGGACACAGATACGCAGTATTTT. Translated, it gives CAWSGINRDTDTQYF.

The genes are TRBV5-5 and TRBJ2-1; a possible D gene is TRBD2 (6 bases). Germline V gene lookup returns CDR1 SGHKS and CDR2 YYEKEE (reference sequence). CDR3 length: 14 residues. Trimming removed 2 bases from V and 4 bases from J, with 10 bases in between. The CDR3 region is CASSFRDLYNEQFF. Written as DNA, the CDR3 is TGTGCCAGCAGCTTCCGGGACTTATACAATGAGCAGTTCTTC.

The chain employs TRBV19 and TRBJ2-7, with D possibly being TRBD1 (5 bases). The CDR3 contains 14 residues. V was pared by 5 bases and J by 4 bases, with 15 bases between. Germline CDR1 LNHDA, CDR2 SQIVND (reference sequence). This CDR3 reads CASSFALGRYEQYF. The CDR3 coding sequence is TGTGCCAGTAGTTTCGCCTTGGGGCGGTACGAGCAGTACTTC.

V is TRBV18 and J is TRBJ1-1; 11 nucleotides align to TRBD1. Germline V CDR1 and CDR2: KGHSH, LQKENI. The CDR3 runs to 14 residues. The trim removed 5 bases at V and 5 bases at J, leaving 4 bases unmatched. CDR3 sequence (DNA): TGTGCCAGCTCAGGGACAGGGGGGGTTACTGAAGCTTTCTTT. Its protein product is CASSGTGGVTEAFF.

In this sample, this clone turned up a few times. V gene TRBV4-2 combines with J gene TRBJ2-7; D perhaps matches TRBD2 (7 bases). Germline CDR1 reads LGHNA; CDR2 reads YNFKEQ. The germline V and J ends were trimmed by 1 base and 0 bases, with 25 bases remaining between them. CDR3 length: 20 amino acids. DNA of the CDR3: TGTGCCAGCAGCCAAGGGGGAGGGGACACCAGTGGTTTAAGCTCCTACGAGCAGTACTTC. It encodes CASSQGGGDTSGLSSYEQYF.

The gene calls are TRBV3-1 (or the pseudogene TRBV3-2) and TRBJ2-5, with 9 bases matching TRBD1. CDR3 length: 15 residues. Germline V gene sequence: CDR1 LGHDT, CDR2 YNNKEL (reference sequence). Trimming removed 4 bases from V and 2 bases from J; junction bases left unmatched: 5. DNA for the CDR3: TGTGCCAGCAGCCCCGGGACAGGGCGTCAAGAGACCCAGTACTTC. It specifies CASSPGTGRQETQYF.

This chain uses TRBV2 with TRBJ1-1, with TRBD1 as a possible D gene (6 bases). The CDR3 runs 14 residues. CDR1 is SNHLY, CDR2 FYNNEI, per germline. The ends were cut back, 4 bases at V and 6 bases at J, with 15 bases in the middle. CDR3 protein: CASSGGGRDPEAFF. DNA for the CDR3: TGTGCCAGCAGTGGGGGGGGGCGTGATCCTGAAGCTTTCTTT.

The chain is built from TRBV10-2 and TRBJ1-5; D unclear. Germline V gene lookup returns CDR1 WSHSY and CDR2 SAAADI. With 4 bases removed from V and 0 bases from J, the gap between germline ends came to 10 bases. The CDR3 runs 15 residues. The CDR3 DNA reads as TGCGCCAGCAGTGGGTCCCCCTCTAGCAATCAGCCCCAGCATTTT. Translating gives CASSGSPSSNQPQHF.